What follows are 13 T cell receptor beta chains derived from one specimen sequenced in a study of monozygotic twins with inflammatory bowel disease. Each CDR3 protein gets one entry in TCRdb, which reprocessed the 5' RACE reads and gives no DNA. Recorded here are just under 45,000 distinct CDR3 sequences; the top ten clones represent 5% to 6%. Sequencing was carried out using blood. The origin of the receptors is a human donor with ulcerative colitis or Crohn's disease, or a healthy co-twin of an affected twin (not recorded which).

J is TRBJ2-1 and V is TRBV20-1; TCRdb returns TRBD2, unconfirmable since there is no DNA. The CDR3 sequence is 16 residues long. The germline CDR1 and CDR2 sequences are DFQATT and SNEGSKA (reference sequence). The CDR3 reads CSARDWVASGRNEQFF.

The chain uses TRBV15 and TRBJ2-3; the D call of TRBD1 rests on TCRdb alone, since no DNA is present to check it. The CDR3 extends over 17 amino acids. Germline V gene data show CDR1 as LNHNV and CDR2 as YYDKDF (reference sequence). Here the CDR3 reads CATSRSLSGSGGDTQYF. The full variable domain, rest sourced from reference TRBV15 and TRBJ2-3, is DAMVIQNPRYQVTQFGKPVTLSCSQTLNHNVMYWYQQKSSQAPKLLFHYYDKDFNNEADTPDNFQSRRPNTSFCFLDIRSPGLGDTAMYLCATSRSLSGSGGDTQYFGPGTRLTVL.

The chain carries TRBV21-1 and TRBJ1-5; absent DNA, TCRdb's TRBD1 call cannot be checked. TRBV21-1 represents a pseudogene. The CDR3 runs 15 residues. CDR3 protein: CASPSRGVSNQPQHF.

This chain links TRBV7-6 with TRBJ1-4; TCRdb names TRBD1, which stays unverified in the absence of DNA. In germline, CDR1 is SGHVS, CDR2 FNYEAQ. The CDR3 length is 14 residues. CDR3: CASSPHKGHEKLFF.

The gene calls are TRBV28 and TRBJ1-5. This CDR3 has 16 amino acids. CDR1 and CDR2 (germline): MDHEN, SYDVKM. The CDR3 is CASSYAGTRRDQPQHF.

This chain joins TRBV11-2 and TRBJ1-1. In germline, CDR1 is SGHAT, CDR2 FQNNGV. The CDR3 is 13 residues long. The CDR3 is CASSLDLQVEAFF.

The chain recombines TRBV12-3 or TRBV12-4 with TRBJ2-2. This CDR3 region has 13 residues. CDR3 protein: CASSLLETGELFF.

This chain links TRBV6-5 with TRBJ1-4; as DNA is missing, the TRBD1 call by TCRdb cannot be tested. Germline V gene data show CDR1 as MNHEY and CDR2 as SVGAGI. The CDR3 consists of 15 residues. The chain's CDR3 is CASSSSGPYNEKLFF.

The V and J genes are TRBV7-2 and TRBJ2-3; TCRdb indicates TRBD1, and absent DNA this call remains unverified. Germline-derived CDR1 and CDR2 are SGHTA and FQGNSA. The CDR3 extends over 14 amino acids. This chain's CDR3 is CASSLGGSDRTQYF.

The chain is built from TRBV20-1 and TRBJ2-3; no DNA is available, so the TRBD2 call from TCRdb remains unchecked. CDR3 length: 16 amino acids. The germline V gene has CDR1 DFQATT and CDR2 SNEGSKA (reference sequence). The CDR3 sequence is CSARDRLRQAVDTQYF.

V usage is TRBV4-1 and J usage is TRBJ1-1. The CDR3 runs 15 residues. The germline V gene encodes CDR1 MGHRA and CDR2 YSYEKL. Here the CDR3 reads CASSQEIGLDTEAFF.

The chain has TRBV7-2 and TRBJ1-1; the TCRdb D gene call, TRBD1, has no DNA to confirm it. CDR3 length equals 16 residues. The V gene's germline CDR1 is SGHTA and CDR2 FQGNSA. The CDR3 sequence: CASSLGGGRGDTEAFF.

V and J are TRBV11-2 and TRBJ2-7; TCRdb lists TRBD1, though no DNA is available to test this call. The CDR3 spans 14 residues. Germline CDR1 reads SGHAT; CDR2 reads FQNNGV. The chain's CDR3 is CASRWTGGSYEQYF.